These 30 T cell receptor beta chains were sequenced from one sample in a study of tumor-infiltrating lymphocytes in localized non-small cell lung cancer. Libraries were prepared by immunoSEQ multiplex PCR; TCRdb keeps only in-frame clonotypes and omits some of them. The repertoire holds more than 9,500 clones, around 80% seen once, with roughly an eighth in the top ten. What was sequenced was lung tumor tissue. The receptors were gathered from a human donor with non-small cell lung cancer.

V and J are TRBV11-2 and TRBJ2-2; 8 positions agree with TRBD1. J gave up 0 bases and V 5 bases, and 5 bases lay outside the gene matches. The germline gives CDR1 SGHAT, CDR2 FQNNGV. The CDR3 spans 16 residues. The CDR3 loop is CASSPRGLTNTGELFF. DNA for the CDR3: TGTGCCAGCAGCCCCAGGGGGCTAACGAACACCGGGGAGCTGTTTTTT.

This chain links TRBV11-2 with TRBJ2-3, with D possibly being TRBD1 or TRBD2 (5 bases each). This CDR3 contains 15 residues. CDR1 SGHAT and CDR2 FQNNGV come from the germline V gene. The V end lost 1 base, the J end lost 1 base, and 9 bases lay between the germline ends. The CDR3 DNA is TGTGCCAGCAGCTTAGGTATGGGGGGCACAGATACGCAGTATTTT. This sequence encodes CASSLGMGGTDTQYF.

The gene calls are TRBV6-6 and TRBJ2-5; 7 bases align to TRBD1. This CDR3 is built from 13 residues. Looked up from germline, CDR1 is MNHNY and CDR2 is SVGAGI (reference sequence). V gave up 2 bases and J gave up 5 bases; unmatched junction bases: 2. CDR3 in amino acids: CASSYVRGETQYF. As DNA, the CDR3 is TGTGCCAGCAGTTACGTCAGGGGGGAGACCCAGTACTTC.

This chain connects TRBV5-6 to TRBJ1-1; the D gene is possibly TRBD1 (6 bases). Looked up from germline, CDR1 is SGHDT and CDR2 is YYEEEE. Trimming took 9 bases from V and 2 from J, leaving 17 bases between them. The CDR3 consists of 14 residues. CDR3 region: CATLRGRGNTEAFF. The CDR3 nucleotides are TGTGCCACTCTACGGGGGCGCGGAAACACTGAAGCTTTCTTT.

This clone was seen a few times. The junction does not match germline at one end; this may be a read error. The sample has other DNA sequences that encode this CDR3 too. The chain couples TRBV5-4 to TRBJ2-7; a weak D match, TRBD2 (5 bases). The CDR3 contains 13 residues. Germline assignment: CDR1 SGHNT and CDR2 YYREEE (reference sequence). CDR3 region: CASSQAGADEQYF. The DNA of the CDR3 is TGCGCCAGCAGCCAAGCTGGAGCGGACGAGCAGTACTTC.

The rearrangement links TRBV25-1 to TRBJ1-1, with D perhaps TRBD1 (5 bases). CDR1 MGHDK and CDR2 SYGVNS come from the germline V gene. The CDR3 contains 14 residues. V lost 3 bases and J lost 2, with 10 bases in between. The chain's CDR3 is CASSEEQENTEAFF. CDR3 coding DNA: TGTGCCAGCAGTGAGGAACAGGAAAACACTGAAGCTTTCTTT.

As DNA, the CDR3 is TGTGCCAGCAGGGAGTTACAGGGGGCGCTCACTGAAGCTTTCTTT. It translates to CASRELQGALTEAFF. The V call is TRBV27, the J call TRBJ1-1; 9 bases line up with TRBD1. V shed 6 bases, J shed 4 bases, and the junction held 9 bases outside the gene matches. There are 15 residues in the CDR3. Germline CDR1 reads MNHEY; CDR2 reads SMNVEV (reference sequence).

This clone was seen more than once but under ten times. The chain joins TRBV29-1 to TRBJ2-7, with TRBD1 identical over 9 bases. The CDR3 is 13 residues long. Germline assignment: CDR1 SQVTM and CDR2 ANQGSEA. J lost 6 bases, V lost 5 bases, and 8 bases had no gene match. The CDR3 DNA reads TGCAGCGTTTACCGACAGGGGGGGTTCGAGCAGTACTTC. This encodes CSVYRQGGFEQYF.

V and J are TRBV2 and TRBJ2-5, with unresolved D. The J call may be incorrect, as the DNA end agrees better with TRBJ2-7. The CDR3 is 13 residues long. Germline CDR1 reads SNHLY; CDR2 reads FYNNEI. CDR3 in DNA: TGTGCCAGCAGTCTCTCTCCTTCCTACGAGCAGTACTTC. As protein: CASSLSPSYEQYF.

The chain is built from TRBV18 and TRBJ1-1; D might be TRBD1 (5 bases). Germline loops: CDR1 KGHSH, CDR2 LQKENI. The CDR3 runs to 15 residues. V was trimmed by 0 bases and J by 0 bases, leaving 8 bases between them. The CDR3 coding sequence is TGTGCCAGCTCACCACCGACAGTGATGAACACTGAAGCTTTCTTT. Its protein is CASSPPTVMNTEAFF.

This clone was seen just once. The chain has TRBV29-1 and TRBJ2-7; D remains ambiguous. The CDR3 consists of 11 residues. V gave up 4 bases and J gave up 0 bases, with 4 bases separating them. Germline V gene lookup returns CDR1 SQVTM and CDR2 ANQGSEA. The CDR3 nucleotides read TGCAGCGTTGGGCACTCCTACGAGCAGTACTTC. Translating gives CSVGHSYEQYF.

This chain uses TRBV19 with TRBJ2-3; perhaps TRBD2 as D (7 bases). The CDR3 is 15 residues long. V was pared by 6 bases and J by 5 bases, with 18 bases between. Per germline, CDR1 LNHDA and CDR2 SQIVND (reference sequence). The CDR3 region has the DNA TGTGCCAGTAGAAGGATGGGGGGGGCCGAAGATACGCAGTATTTT. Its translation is CASRRMGGAEDTQYF.

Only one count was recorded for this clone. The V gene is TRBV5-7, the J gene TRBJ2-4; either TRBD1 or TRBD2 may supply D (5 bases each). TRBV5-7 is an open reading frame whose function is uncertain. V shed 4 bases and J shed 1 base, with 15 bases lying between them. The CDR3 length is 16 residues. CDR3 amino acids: CASSHGAGFAKNIQYF. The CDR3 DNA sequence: TGTGCCAGCAGCCACGGGGCAGGGTTTGCCAAAAACATTCAGTACTTC.

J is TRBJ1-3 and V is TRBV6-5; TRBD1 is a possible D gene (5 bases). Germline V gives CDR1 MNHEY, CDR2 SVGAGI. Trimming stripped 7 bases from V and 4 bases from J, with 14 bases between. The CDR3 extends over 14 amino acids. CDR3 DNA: TGTGCCAGCACCGAGACACAGGCCGGAAACACCATATATTTT. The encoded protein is CASTETQAGNTIYF.

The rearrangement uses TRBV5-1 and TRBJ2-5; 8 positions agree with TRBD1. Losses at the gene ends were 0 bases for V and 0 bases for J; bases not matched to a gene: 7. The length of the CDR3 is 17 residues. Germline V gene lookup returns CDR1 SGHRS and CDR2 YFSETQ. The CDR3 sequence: CASSLAWTGIDQETQYF. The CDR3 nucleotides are TGCGCCAGCAGCTTGGCCTGGACAGGGATTGACCAAGAGACCCAGTACTTC.

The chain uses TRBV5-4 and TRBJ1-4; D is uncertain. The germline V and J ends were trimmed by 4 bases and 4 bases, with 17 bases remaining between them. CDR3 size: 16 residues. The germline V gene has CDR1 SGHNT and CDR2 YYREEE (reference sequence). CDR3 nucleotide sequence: TGTGCCAGCAGCCCCGAAATTGGTTCCAATAATGAAAAACTGTTTTTT. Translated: CASSPEIGSNNEKLFF.

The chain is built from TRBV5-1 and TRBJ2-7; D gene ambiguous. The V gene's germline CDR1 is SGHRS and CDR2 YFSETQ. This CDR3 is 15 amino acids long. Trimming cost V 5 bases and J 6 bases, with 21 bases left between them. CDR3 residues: CASRQTTHSLAEQYF. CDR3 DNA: TGCGCCAGCAGACAAACGACCCATTCCCTGGCCGAGCAGTACTTC. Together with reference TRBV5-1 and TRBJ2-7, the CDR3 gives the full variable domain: KAGVTQTPRYLIKTRGQQVTLSCSPISGHRSVSWYQQTPGQGLQFLFEYFSETQRNKGNFPGRFSGRQFSNSRSEMNVSTLELGDSALYLCASRQTTHSLAEQYFGPGTRLTVT.

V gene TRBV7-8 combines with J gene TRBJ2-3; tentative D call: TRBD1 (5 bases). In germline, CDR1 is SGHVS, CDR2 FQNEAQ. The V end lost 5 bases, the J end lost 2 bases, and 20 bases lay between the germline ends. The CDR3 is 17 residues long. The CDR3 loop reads CASSRGHQGYITDTQYF. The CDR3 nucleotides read TGTGCCAGCAGCCGTGGTCATCAGGGTTATATCACAGATACGCAGTATTTT.

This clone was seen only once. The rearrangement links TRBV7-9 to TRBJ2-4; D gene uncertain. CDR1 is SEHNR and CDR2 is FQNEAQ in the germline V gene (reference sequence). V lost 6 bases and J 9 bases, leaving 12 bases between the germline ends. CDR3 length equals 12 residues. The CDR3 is CASSYQTAIQYF. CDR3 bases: TGTGCCAGCAGTTACCAGACTGCCATTCAGTACTTC.

The CDR3 sequence: CASSFTGVEYGYTF. Written as DNA, the CDR3 is TGTGCCAGCAGCTTCACAGGGGTGGAATATGGCTACACCTTC. The V call is TRBV11-2, the J call TRBJ1-2; 7 nucleotides match TRBD1. The CDR3 has 14 residues. Losses at the gene ends were 3 bases for V and 5 bases for J; bases not matched to a gene: 6. CDR1 and CDR2 (germline): SGHAT, FQNNGV.

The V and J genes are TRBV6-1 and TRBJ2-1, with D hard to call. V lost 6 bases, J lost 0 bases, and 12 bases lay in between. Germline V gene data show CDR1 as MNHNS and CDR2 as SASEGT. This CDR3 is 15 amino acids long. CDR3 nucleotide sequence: TGTGCCAGCAGGCCCCCTCCCAGCTCCTACAATGAGCAGTTCTTC. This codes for CASRPPPSSYNEQFF.

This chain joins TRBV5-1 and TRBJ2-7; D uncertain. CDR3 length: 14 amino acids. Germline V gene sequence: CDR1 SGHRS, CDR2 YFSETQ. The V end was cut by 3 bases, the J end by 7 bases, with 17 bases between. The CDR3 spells CASSSLPYGVEQYF. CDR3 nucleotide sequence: TGCGCCAGCAGCTCCCTCCCTTACGGCGTGGAGCAGTACTTC.

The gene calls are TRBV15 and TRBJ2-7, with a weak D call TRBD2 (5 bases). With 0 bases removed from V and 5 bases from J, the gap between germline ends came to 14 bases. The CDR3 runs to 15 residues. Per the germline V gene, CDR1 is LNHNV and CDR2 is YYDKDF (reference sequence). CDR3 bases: TGTGCCACCAGCAGAGACATAAATGAGGGTGACGAGCAGTACTTC. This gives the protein CATSRDINEGDEQYF.

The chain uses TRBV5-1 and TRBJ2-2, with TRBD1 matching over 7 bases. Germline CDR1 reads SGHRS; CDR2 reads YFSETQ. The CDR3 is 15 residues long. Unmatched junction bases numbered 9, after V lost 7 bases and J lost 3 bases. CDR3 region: CASRNPTGDTGELFF. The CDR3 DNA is TGCGCCAGCCGAAATCCCACAGGGGACACCGGGGAGCTGTTTTTT.

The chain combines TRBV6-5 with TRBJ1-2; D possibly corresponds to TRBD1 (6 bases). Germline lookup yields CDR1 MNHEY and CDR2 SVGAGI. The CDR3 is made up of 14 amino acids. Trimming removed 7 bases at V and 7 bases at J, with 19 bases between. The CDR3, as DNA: TGTGCCAGCACCCAAGCCAGGGGCGAAGGTGGCTACACCTTC. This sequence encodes CASTQARGEGGYTF.

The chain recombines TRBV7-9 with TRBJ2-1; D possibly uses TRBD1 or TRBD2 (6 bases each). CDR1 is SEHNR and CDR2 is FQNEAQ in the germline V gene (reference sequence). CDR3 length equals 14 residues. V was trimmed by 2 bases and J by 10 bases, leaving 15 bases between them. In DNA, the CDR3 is TGTGCCAGCAGCTTATGGGGGGCGATTCCCGAGCAGTTCTTC. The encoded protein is CASSLWGAIPEQFF.

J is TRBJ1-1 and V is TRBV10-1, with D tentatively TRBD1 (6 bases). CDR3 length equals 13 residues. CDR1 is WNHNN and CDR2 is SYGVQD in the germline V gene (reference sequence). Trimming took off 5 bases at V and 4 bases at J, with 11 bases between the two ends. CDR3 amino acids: CASSKTGFTEAFF. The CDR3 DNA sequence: TGCGCCAGCAGTAAGACAGGTTTCACTGAAGCTTTCTTT.

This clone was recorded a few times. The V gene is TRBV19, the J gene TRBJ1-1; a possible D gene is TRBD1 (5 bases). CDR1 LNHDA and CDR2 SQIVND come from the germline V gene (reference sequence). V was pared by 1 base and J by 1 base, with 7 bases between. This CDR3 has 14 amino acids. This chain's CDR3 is CASSIGQPNTEAFF. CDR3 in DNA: TGTGCCAGTAGTATAGGACAGCCGAACACTGAAGCTTTCTTT.

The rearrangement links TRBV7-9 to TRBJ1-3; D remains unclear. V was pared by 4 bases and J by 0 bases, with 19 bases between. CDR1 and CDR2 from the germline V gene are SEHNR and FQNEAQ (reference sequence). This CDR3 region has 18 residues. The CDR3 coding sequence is TGTGCCAGCAGCTCCCTAAACCGGCCGGTGAGCTCTGGAAACACCATATATTTT. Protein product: CASSSLNRPVSSGNTIYF.

The CDR3 spells CAISESGGGEKLFF. In DNA, the CDR3 is TGTGCCATCAGTGAGTCCGGAGGGGGAGAAAAACTGTTTTTT. The chain links TRBV10-3 to TRBJ1-4; weak D call: TRBD1 (6 bases). Per the germline V gene, CDR1 is ENHRY and CDR2 is SYGVKD. This CDR3 comprises 14 residues. V lost 0 bases and J lost 8, with 10 bases in between.